The following is a T cell receptor (beta chain) sequence with its context. The target antigen is unknown. The entry originates in a study of vaccination and CD4 T cells after COVID-19. Turning to the study itself: Spike peptides, overlapping and drawn from SARS-CoV-2, HCoV-NL63, HCoV-OC43 and HCoV-229E, were used to stimulate cells. Control cultures were given a CEFX pool, an HIV-1 Nef pool, or no peptide.

At the Johns Hopkins FTIC core, DNA taken from cultured CD4+ T cells was sequenced by way of the Oncomine TCR Beta short-read assay. MiXCR, applied by TCRdb to the PCR reads, yields one record per CDR3 protein. Of around 6,800 distinct CDR3 sequences in the sample, about 70% were seen once. The CDR3 has 13 residues. CDR1 and CDR2 from the germline V gene are SGHNT and YENEEA. V was clipped by 2 bases and J by 8 bases, with 12 bases between them. Sample treatment: roughly 10-day PBMC culture with coronavirus spike peptide pools or control peptides (ViraFEST assay). After expanding antigen-specific T cells with peptide pools, ViraFEST sequenced their TCRs.

The chain couples TRBV11-3 to TRBJ1-1; D gene unclear. Sequencing input: CD4+ T cells from blood, cultured in vitro. The receptor comes from a human donor who had recovered from COVID-19. CDR3 DNA: TGTGCCAGCAGCTTAAGCGGGATGGAAGAAGCTTTCTTT. Residues: CASSLSGMEEAFF.